What follows describes a single TCR beta chain. The antigen is undetermined. Germline-derived CDR1 and CDR2 are MDHEN and SYDVKM. The J segment lost 7 bases and the V segment lost 6 bases, leaving 12 bases of the junction unmatched. This CDR3 comprises 17 residues. The data belong to a study of cytotoxic CD8 clonotypes in ibrutinib-treated CLL. The table came from immunoSEQ multiplex PCR; TCRdb's copy has only in-frame clones and leaves some out. The repertoire includes approximately 53,000 clones, around 78% of them detected once, and about a fifth sits in the top ten. The study, taken as a whole, reports: Clonality increased with ibrutinib response but returned toward baseline at progression.

The TCR comes from a human donor with chronic lymphocytic leukemia. The chain joins TRBV28 to TRBJ2-1; 13 bases align to TRBD2. The sequencing here drew on PBMCs, taken after 24 months of ibrutinib treatment. CDR3 sequence (DNA): TGTGCCAGCAGCAGGACTAGCGGGAGAAGTGGCCGGAATGAGCAGTTCTTC. Translated: CASSRTSGRSGRNEQFF.